Listed here is a single T cell receptor (beta chain). Its antigen is currently unknown. The sample originates from a study of OX40 agonist ivuxolimab in advanced cancers. Generated by immunoSEQ multiplex PCR, the TCRdb table keeps only in-frame clones and is missing some. The sample has 96,000 or so clones, 84% seen once. The V end lost 5 bases, the J end lost 4 bases, and 2 bases lay between the germline ends. This CDR3 is built from 11 residues. Germline V gene lookup returns CDR1 SGHTA and CDR2 FQGNSA. Study conclusions and caveats: The antigen specificity of the peripheral T cells (those that were expanded) was not determined.

This specimen consisted of CD4+ or CD8+ T cells sorted from blood, obtained in a trial of the OX40 agonist ivuxolimab. This TCR came from an adult with an advanced solid tumor such as melanoma, head and neck, liver or kidney cancer. The V and J genes are TRBV7-2 and TRBJ1-4; D unclear. The CDR3 nucleotides are TGTGCCAGCAGCCGTAATGAAAAACTGTTTTTT. It yields the protein CASSRNEKLFF. The variable domain in full, with the rest retrieved from reference TRBV7-2 and TRBJ1-4, is GAGVSQSPSNKVTEKGKDVELRCDPISGHTALYWYRQSLGQGLEFLIYFQGNSAPDKSGLPSDRFSAERTGGSVSTLTIQRTQQEDSAVYLCASSRNEKLFFGSGTQLSVL.